Sequencing of this T cell receptor (beta chain) was carried out in a study of blood T cell repertoires in COVID-19. Authors' data handling: Reference gene primers were amplified, and this amplification served to estimate nucleated cell counts. Some clones are missing from TCRdb's copy, which holds only in-frame ones; the method was immunoSEQ multiplex PCR. The V and J calls and clone size come from that table; D and trimming were worked out from the DNA. Of 200,000 to 250,000 clones listed, 85% are singletons. CDR1 is SGHNT, CDR2 YYREEE, per germline (reference sequence). The CDR3 covers 14 residues. The ends lost 0 bases at V and 12 bases at J; junction bases unmatched: 9.

The chain recombines TRBV5-4 with TRBJ2-1; 7 nucleotides match TRBD2. The sequenced sample consisted of peripheral blood. The receptor was isolated from a man aged 45-65 years who had recovered from COVID-19. CDR3 sequence: CASSLELAEKPQFF. CDR3 nucleotide sequence: TGTGCCAGCAGCTTGGAGCTAGCGGAGAAGCCGCAGTTCTTC.